This TCR beta chain appears in the sequencing data of a study of PD-1 blockade in classical Hodgkin lymphoma. Study results and limitations: After ASCT, patients who started nivolumab under 1 year later were excluded. By cycle point C4D1, TCR diversity had risen significantly in CD4+ cells (but not CD8+ cells). Prior to therapy, complete responders displayed diversity much like that of newly diagnosed patients.

Clones were sequenced by immunoSEQ multiplex PCR, and TCRdb holds only the in-frame ones, with some missing. The sample records tens of thousands of clones, 90% to 95% being singletons. About this clone: Antigen specificity is unknown.

Relapses following autologous stem cell transplantation were seen in all patients, with brentuximab vedotin exposure varying. Patients showed best responses of complete response, partial response or progressive disease. Germline loops: CDR1 LNHDA, CDR2 SQIVND (reference sequence). The V and J ends lost 5 bases and 0 bases, in that order; junction bases with no gene match: 16. This CDR3 has 18 residues. The genes are TRBV19 and TRBJ2-7; 7 bases are a match to TRBD1. The sample was peripheral blood mononuclear cells (PBMCs), taken at baseline. This TCR was recovered from a human donor with classical Hodgkin lymphoma. The CDR3 region has the DNA TGTGCCAGTAGTGCGGGCCCAGGGGGTACGAAATTCTCCTACGAGCAGTACTTC. It codes for CASSAGPGGTKFSYEQYF.